This T cell receptor (beta chain) was captured by sequencing in a study of blood T cell repertoires in COVID-19. About the research overall: T cells, B-cell-depleted T cells, or PBMCs supplied cDNA or gDNA.

Repertoires were generated with immunoSEQ multiplex PCR, while TCRdb's copy carries only in-frame clones and drops some. The data show approximately 100,000 clones, over 70% seen once. The germline V and J ends were trimmed by 11 bases and 5 bases, with 19 bases remaining between them. Germline-derived CDR1 and CDR2 are SGHVS and FQNEAQ. This CDR3 has 14 residues. This clonotype was sampled from a man in his 60s with acute or convalescent COVID-19. The sequencing input was peripheral blood. The chain has TRBV7-8 and TRBJ2-1; D not certain. The CDR3 region is CAGGPWQKNNEQFF. For the CDR3, the DNA is TGTGCCGGCGGTCCATGGCAGAAAAACAATGAGCAGTTCTTC.